A selection of T cell receptor beta chains follows, all from one sample in a study of PD-1 blockade in classical Hodgkin lymphoma. Clones were sequenced by immunoSEQ multiplex PCR, and TCRdb holds only the in-frame ones, with some missing. The repertoire has about 110,000 clones, roughly nine tenths of them found once; the top ten carry 20%. The sample here was peripheral blood mononuclear cells (PBMCs), taken before the second cycle of nivolumab. The origin of the receptors is a human donor with classical Hodgkin lymphoma. The CDR3 runs from the conserved cysteine through the conserved F or W. A D gene is named only where the DNA matches it firmly. Where a row states a size, it is once, few, many or the class of an expanded clone; other rows omit it.

clone_size	v_call	j_call	d_call	cdr3_aa	cdr3_nt
once	TRBV10-3	TRBJ1-1	-	CAISDPSGLKRDLRTEAFF	TGTGCCATCAGTGACCCTAGTGGCCTAAAGAGGGATCTGAGGACTGAAGCTTTCTTT
once	TRBV5-6	TRBJ2-7	TRBD1	CASSGRTGRYEQYF	TGTGCCAGCAGCGGACGGACAGGGAGGTACGAGCAGTACTTC
-	TRBV19	TRBJ1-5	-	CASRTLTTRGSNQPQHF	TGTGCCAGTAGAACATTAACGACACGAGGTAGCAATCAGCCCCAGCATTTT
-	TRBV4-1	TRBJ1-2	TRBD1	CASSQDFAGTGSYGYTF	TGCGCCAGCAGCCAAGATTTCGCCGGGACAGGGTCCTATGGCTACACCTTC
-	TRBV11-2	TRBJ2-1	-	CASRLSRGSHNEQFF	TGTGCCAGCAGACTCAGCAGGGGATCCCACAATGAGCAGTTCTTC
-	TRBV11-3	TRBJ1-1	TRBD1	CASSRQGWITEAFF	TGTGCCAGCAGCAGACAGGGGTGGATCACTGAAGCTTTCTTT
-	TRBV28	TRBJ2-7	-	CASSFSLAFEQYF	TGTGCCAGCAGTTTTAGCTTAGCGTTCGAGCAGTACTTC
-	TRBV4-3	TRBJ1-2	-	CASSQDIQRPEDGYTF	TGCGCCAGCAGCCAAGATATCCAGCGACCGGAGGATGGCTACACCTTC
-	TRBV7-9	TRBJ2-2	-	CASSDTLGNTGELFF	TGTGCCAGCAGCGACACGCTAGGGAACACCGGGGAGCTGTTTTTT
-	TRBV7-9	TRBJ2-5	-	CASNPSQETQYF	TGTGCCAGCAACCCATCTCAAGAGACCCAGTACTTC
-	TRBV4-2	TRBJ2-3	TRBD2	CASSAGLARTDTQYF	TGTGCCAGCAGCGCGGGACTAGCGCGCACAGATACGCAGTATTTT
-	TRBV7-6	TRBJ2-2	TRBD2	CASSLAGLAGGPNTGELFF	TGTGCCAGCAGCTTAGCGGGACTAGCGGGAGGGCCTAACACCGGGGAGCTGTTTTTT
once	TRBV6-5	TRBJ1-2	-	CASSYKGPLYGYTF	TGTGCCAGCAGTTACAAAGGGCCCCTCTATGGCTACACCTTC
-	TRBV6-1	TRBJ2-5	TRBD1	CAIRDRLKETQYF	TGTGCCATCCGGGACAGGTTAAAGGAGACCCAGTACTTC
-	TRBV7-8	TRBJ1-5	-	CASSSRAGGSQPQHF	TGTGCCAGCAGCTCTCGGGCGGGGGGCAGTCAGCCCCAGCATTTT
-	TRBV21-1	TRBJ1-5	-	CASSPGTGWANQPQHF	TGTGCCAGCAGCCCCGGGACAGGGTGGGCGAATCAGCCCCAGCATTTT
-	TRBV5-1	TRBJ2-7	-	CASSLAKASSYEQYF	TGCGCCAGCAGCTTGGCAAAGGCGTCTTCCTACGAGCAGTACTTC
-	TRBV5-6	TRBJ1-1	TRBD1	CASSIDRGRIANTEAFF	TGTGCCAGCAGCATAGACAGGGGAAGAATCGCGAACACTGAAGCTTTCTTT
-	TRBV11-1	TRBJ2-3	TRBD1	CASSLGGDRGRDTQYF	TGTGCCAGCAGCTTAGGGGGAGACAGGGGGCGAGATACGCAGTATTTT
-	TRBV28	TRBJ1-3	TRBD1	CASSSYARGLEGNTIYF	TGTGCCAGCAGTTCGTACGCCAGGGGGCTGGAGGGAAACACCATATATTTT
-	TRBV29-1	TRBJ2-7	TRBD1	CSVEDRQGHPYEQYF	TGCAGCGTTGAAGATAGACAGGGACACCCCTACGAGCAGTACTTC
-	TRBV5-4	TRBJ1-4	-	CASSLGKGGVEKLFF	TGTGCCAGCAGCCTCGGGAAGGGCGGGGTTGAAAAACTGTTTTTT
-	TRBV7-6	TRBJ2-2	TRBD2	CASSSRGRGTAINTGELFF	TGTGCCAGCAGCTCCAGAGGGCGGGGGACGGCGATCAACACCGGGGAGCTGTTTTTT
-	TRBV19	TRBJ1-2	TRBD1	CASSPRTGTGFYGYTF	TGTGCCAGTAGTCCCCGTACCGGGACAGGATTCTATGGCTACACCTTC
-	TRBV2	TRBJ1-1	TRBD1	CASSGGRTMNTEAFF	TGTGCCAGCTCAGGGGGTCGGACCATGAACACTGAAGCTTTCTTT
-	TRBV28	TRBJ1-4	TRBD1	CASSRQTGGNEKLFF	TGTGCCAGCAGCAGACAGACAGGGGGTAATGAAAAACTGTTTTTT
-	TRBV28	TRBJ1-5	-	CASSSLQGWDQPQHF	TGTGCCAGCAGTTCACTCCAGGGGTGGGATCAGCCCCAGCATTTT
few	TRBV23-1	TRBJ2-6	-	CASSPREGGSGANVLTF	TGCGCCAGCAGCCCACGGGAAGGGGGCTCTGGGGCCAACGTCCTGACTTTC
-	TRBV7-6	TRBJ2-7	-	CASSLEGLSLNEQYF	TGTGCCAGCAGCTTAGAGGGACTGTCCCTTAACGAGCAGTACTTC
-	TRBV7-9	TRBJ2-6	-	CASSSERSGANVLTF	TGTGCCAGCAGCTCGGAGCGCTCTGGGGCCAACGTCCTGACTTTC
-	TRBV2	TRBJ2-3	-	CASSEEELAGYTDTQYF	TGTGCCAGCAGTGAAGAGGAACTAGCAGGGTACACAGATACGCAGTATTTT
-	TRBV6-5	TRBJ2-7	TRBD2	CASKAGTSGSYEQYF	TGTGCCAGCAAGGCGGGGACTAGCGGGAGCTACGAGCAGTACTTC
-	TRBV7-9	TRBJ2-3	TRBD2	CASSPRTSGSTDTQYF	TGTGCCAGCAGCCCAAGGACTAGCGGAAGCACAGATACGCAGTATTTT
-	TRBV5-1	TRBJ2-5	-	CASSFNGLIQETQYF	TGCGCCAGCAGTTTCAACGGGTTAATACAAGAGACCCAGTACTTC
-	TRBV7-9	TRBJ2-7	-	CASSPDKGYEQYF	TGTGCCAGCAGCCCAGACAAAGGCTACGAGCAGTACTTC
-	TRBV11-2	TRBJ2-7	TRBD2	CASSPMGLAEPNSYEQYF	TGTGCCAGCAGCCCCATGGGACTAGCGGAGCCGAACTCCTACGAGCAGTACTTC
-	TRBV11-3	TRBJ2-2	-	CASSLETTGELFF	TGTGCCAGCAGCTTAGAGACCACCGGGGAGCTGTTTTTT
-	TRBV2	TRBJ2-3	-	CASTPQRGSTDTQYF	TGTGCCAGCACTCCACAGCGAGGATCCACAGATACGCAGTATTTT
few	TRBV9	TRBJ1-1	-	CASSVDGTANTEAFF	TGTGCCAGCAGCGTAGATGGGACGGCAAACACTGAAGCTTTCTTT
-	TRBV19	TRBJ2-7	TRBD1	CASRIGGDMNEQYF	TGTGCCAGTAGGATAGGGGGCGATATGAACGAGCAGTACTTC
-	TRBV30	TRBJ1-2	TRBD1	CAVPTGFYGYTF	TGTGCCGTACCGACAGGGTTCTATGGCTACACCTTC
-	TRBV12-5	TRBJ2-7	TRBD2	CASAQPPSSGSYEQYF	TGTGCTAGTGCCCAACCCCCGTCTAGCGGATCCTACGAGCAGTACTTC
-	TRBV18	TRBJ1-4	-	CASSPPGTPKQEKLFF	TGTGCCAGCTCACCACCGGGGACACCCAAACAGGAAAAACTGTTTTTT
-	TRBV2	TRBJ1-5	TRBD1	CASSGQGGNQPQHF	TGTGCCAGCAGTGGACAGGGGGGGAATCAGCCCCAGCATTTT
-	TRBV2	TRBJ1-1	-	CASRTRGGLNTEAFF	TGTGCCAGCAGGACCCGGGGGGGACTGAACACTGAAGCTTTCTTT
once	TRBV4-3	TRBJ2-2	-	CASSQDGGAGELFF	TGCGCCAGCAGCCAAGACGGAGGGGCCGGGGAGCTGTTTTTT
-	TRBV19	TRBJ1-2	-	CASSSPGRGDYGYTF	TGTGCCAGTAGTAGCCCGGGCCGGGGGGACTATGGCTACACCTTC
-	TRBV7-9	TRBJ2-7	-	CASSLVSVGQDYEQYF	TGTGCCAGCAGCTTAGTGTCTGTGGGACAAGACTACGAGCAGTACTTC
-	TRBV2	TRBJ2-1	-	CASILYDPGGIRDNEQFF	TGTGCCAGCATCCTCTATGATCCTGGCGGGATACGCGACAATGAGCAGTTCTTC
few	TRBV7-9	TRBJ1-1	-	CASSWGGEAFF	TGTGCCAGCAGCTGGGGAGGTGAAGCTTTCTTT
-	TRBV23-1	TRBJ1-2	TRBD1	CASGPHNRDRDCNYGYTF	TGCGCCAGCGGCCCCCATAATAGGGACAGGGATTGTAACTATGGCTACACCTTC
-	TRBV7-8	TRBJ1-1	TRBD1	CASSSATGRNTEAFF	TGTGCCAGCAGCTCTGCGACAGGGCGGAACACTGAAGCTTTCTTT
-	TRBV19	TRBJ1-5	TRBD1	CASSILTGGFDQPQHF	TGTGCCAGTAGTATCCTTACAGGGGGGTTCGATCAGCCCCAGCATTTT
few	TRBV7-2	TRBJ1-5	-	CASRDVAGNQPQHF	TGTGCCAGCCGGGATGTGGCCGGCAATCAGCCCCAGCATTTT
-	TRBV29-1	TRBJ2-5	-	CSVEVGQGSWTQYF	TGCAGCGTTGAAGTTGGGCAGGGGAGTTGGACCCAGTACTTC